This paragraph covers one TCR beta chain sequence. Antigen unknown. The assay was immunoSEQ multiplex PCR, and TCRdb's table has in-frame clones only and misses some. This sample yields approximately 3,000 clones, of which approximately 25% are seen a single time; 10% to 15% belongs to the top ten. The sample is drawn from a study of T cells in localized non-small cell lung cancer. Overall study results and limits: Uninvolved adjacent lung showed the highest T cell clonality, exceeding tumor. Longer survival (overall) was linked to higher T cell density in blood. As only one tumor region underwent sequencing, heterogeneity remains possible. For the top 100 tumor clones, a median approximately 61 also appeared in adjacent lung.

Trimming shortened V by 5 bases and J by 6 bases, and 17 bases separated the two germline ends. The CDR3 covers 15 residues. From germline, CDR1 is SGDLS and CDR2 YYNGEE. The clonotype originates from a man between 40 and 70 years old with stage I squamous cell lung carcinoma. V is TRBV9 and J is TRBJ2-2, with TRBD1 as a possible D gene (5 bases). The sequences come from lung tumor tissue, collected before any cancer treatment. The CDR3 nucleotides are TGTGCCAGCAGTGATCTCAGGGTTTCACCCGGGGAGCTGTTTTTT. Translating gives CASSDLRVSPGELFF.